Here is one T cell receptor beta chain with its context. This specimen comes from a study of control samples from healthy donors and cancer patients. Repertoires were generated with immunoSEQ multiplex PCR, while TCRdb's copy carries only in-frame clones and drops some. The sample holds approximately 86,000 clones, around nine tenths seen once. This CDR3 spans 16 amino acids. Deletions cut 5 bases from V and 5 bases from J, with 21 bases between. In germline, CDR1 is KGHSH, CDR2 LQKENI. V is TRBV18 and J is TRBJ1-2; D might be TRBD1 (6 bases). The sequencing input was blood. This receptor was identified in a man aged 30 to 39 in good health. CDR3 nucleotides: TGTGCCAGCTCAGAGACAGGCCTCTCAGGGAATTATGGCTACACCTTC. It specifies CASSETGLSGNYGYTF.